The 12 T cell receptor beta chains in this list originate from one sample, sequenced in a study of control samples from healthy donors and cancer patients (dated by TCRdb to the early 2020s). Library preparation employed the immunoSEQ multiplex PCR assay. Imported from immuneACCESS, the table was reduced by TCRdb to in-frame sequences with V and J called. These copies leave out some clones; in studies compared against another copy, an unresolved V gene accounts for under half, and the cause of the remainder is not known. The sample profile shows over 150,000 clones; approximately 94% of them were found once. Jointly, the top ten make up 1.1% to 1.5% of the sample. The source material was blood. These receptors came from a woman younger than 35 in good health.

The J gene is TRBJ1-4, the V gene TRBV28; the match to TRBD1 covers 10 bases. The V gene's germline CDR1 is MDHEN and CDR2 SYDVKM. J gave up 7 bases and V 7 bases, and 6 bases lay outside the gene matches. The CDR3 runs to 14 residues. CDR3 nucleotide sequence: TGTGCCAGCACCGAGGGACAGGGGACTGAAAAACTGTTTTTT. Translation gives CASTEGQGTEKLFF.

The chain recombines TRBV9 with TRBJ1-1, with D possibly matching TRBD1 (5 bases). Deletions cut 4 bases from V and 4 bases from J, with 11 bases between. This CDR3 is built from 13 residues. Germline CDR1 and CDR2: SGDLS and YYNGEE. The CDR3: CASSPPQGTEAFF. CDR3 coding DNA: TGTGCCAGCAGCCCTCCCCAGGGCACTGAAGCTTTCTTT.

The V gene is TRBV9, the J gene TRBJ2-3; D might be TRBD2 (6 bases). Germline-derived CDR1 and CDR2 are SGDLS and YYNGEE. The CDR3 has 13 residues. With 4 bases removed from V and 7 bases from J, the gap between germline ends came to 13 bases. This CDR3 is CASSPGGTYTQYF. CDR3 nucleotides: TGTGCCAGCAGCCCCGGCGGGACTTATACGCAGTATTTT.

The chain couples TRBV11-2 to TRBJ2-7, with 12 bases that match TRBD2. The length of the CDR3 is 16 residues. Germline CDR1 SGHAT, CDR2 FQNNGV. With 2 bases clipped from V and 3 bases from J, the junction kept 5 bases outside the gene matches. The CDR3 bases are TGTGCCAGCAGCTTACGGCTAGCGGGAGGGCTCTACGAGCAGTACTTC. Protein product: CASSLRLAGGLYEQYF. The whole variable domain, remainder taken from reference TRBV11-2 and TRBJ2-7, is EAGVAQSPRYKIIEKRQSVAFWCNPISGHATLYWYQQILGQGPKLLIQFQNNGVVDDSQLPKDRFSAERLKGVDSTLKIQPAKLEDSAVYLCASSLRLAGGLYEQYFGPGTRLTVT.

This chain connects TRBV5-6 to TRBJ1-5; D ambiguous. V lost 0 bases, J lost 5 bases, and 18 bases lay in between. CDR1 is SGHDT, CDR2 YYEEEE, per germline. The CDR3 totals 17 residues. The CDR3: CASSLAGQAGSHQPQHF. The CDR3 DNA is TGTGCCAGCAGCTTGGCGGGTCAGGCGGGGAGTCATCAGCCCCAGCATTTT.

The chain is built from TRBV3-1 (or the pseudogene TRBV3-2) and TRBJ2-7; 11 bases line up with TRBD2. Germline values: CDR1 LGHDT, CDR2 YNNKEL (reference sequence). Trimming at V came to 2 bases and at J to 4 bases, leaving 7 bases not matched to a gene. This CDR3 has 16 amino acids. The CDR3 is CASSQFSGRGGYEQYF. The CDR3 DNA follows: TGTGCCAGCAGCCAATTTAGCGGGAGGGGTGGGTACGAGCAGTACTTC.

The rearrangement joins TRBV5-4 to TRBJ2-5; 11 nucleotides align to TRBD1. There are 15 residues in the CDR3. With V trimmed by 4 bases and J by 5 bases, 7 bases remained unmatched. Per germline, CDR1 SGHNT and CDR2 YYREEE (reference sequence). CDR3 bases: TGTGCCAGCAGCGTAGGACAGGGGGCTTTTGAGACCCAGTACTTC. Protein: CASSVGQGAFETQYF.

This chain's CDR3 is CASTTGTDGNTIYF. CDR3 nucleotide sequence: TGCGCCAGCACGACCGGGACGGACGGAAACACCATATATTTT. V is TRBV10-2 and J is TRBJ1-3; TRBD1 is a possible D gene (5 bases). The germline V and J ends were trimmed by 7 bases and 4 bases, with 14 bases remaining between them. The CDR3 is 14 amino acids. The germline gives CDR1 WSHSY, CDR2 SAAADI.

The DNA of the CDR3 is TGCGCCAGCAGCCCGAGGACGGGAGACATTCAGTACTTC. This translates into CASSPRTGDIQYF. The genes are TRBV5-1 and TRBJ2-4, with D perhaps TRBD2 (6 bases). Germline V CDR1 and CDR2: SGHRS, YFSETQ. The CDR3 has 13 residues. V was clipped by 4 bases and J by 8 bases, with 13 bases between them.

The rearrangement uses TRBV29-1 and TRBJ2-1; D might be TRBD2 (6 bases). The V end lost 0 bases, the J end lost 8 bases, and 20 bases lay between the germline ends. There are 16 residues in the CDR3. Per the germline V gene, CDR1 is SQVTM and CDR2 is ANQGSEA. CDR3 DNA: TGCAGCGTTGAAGACTCGCTGGCTAGCGTTATATATGAGCAGTTCTTC. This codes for CSVEDSLASVIYEQFF.

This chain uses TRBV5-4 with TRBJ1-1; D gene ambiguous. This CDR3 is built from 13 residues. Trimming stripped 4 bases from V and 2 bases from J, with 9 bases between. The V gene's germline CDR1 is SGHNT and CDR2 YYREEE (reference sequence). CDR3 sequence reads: CASSTTVNTEAFF. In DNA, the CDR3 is TGTGCCAGCAGCACGACGGTTAACACTGAAGCTTTCTTT.

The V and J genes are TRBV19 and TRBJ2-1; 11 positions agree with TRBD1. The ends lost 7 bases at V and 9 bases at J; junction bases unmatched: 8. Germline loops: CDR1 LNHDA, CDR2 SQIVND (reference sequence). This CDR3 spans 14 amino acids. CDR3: CASNQGQGASEQFF. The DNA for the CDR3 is TGTGCCAGTAACCAAGGACAGGGGGCTTCTGAGCAGTTCTTC.